A selection of T cell receptor beta chains follows, all from one sample in a study of T cells in Graves' hyperthyroidism and ophthalmopathy. TCRdb used MiXCR to reprocess the multiplex PCR reads, holding one entry per CDR3 protein. The sample yields a few hundred thousand distinct CDR3 sequences, 12% to 15% seen once. Sequencing used blood. These receptors came from a woman aged 40-49 years with Graves' hyperthyroidism. Each CDR3 is given with its conserved first and last residue. Size tells how often a clone was seen (once, few, many) or the class of an expanded clone, and some rows leave it out.

>TRBV29-1|.
CSVGELAKNIQYF
>TRBV6-5|many
CASSYGKNSYEQYF
>TRBV29-1|.
CSVVPESSGNTIYF
>TRBV7-9|.
CASGDRGDYEQYF
>TRBV27|many
CASSWTDRPYEQYF
>TRBV10-3|.
CAIRGTGKTEAFF
>TRBV6-1|.
CASSETWRLTYFEQYF
>TRBV7-3|many
CASSRIAGAYEQYF
>TRBV28|many
CASSFRLARGIDEQFF
>TRBV18|many
CASSPTYGDLQETQYF
>TRBV29-1|.
CSVETGAVSYNEQFF
>TRBV20-1|few
CSAMSPGELFF
>TRBV2|many
CASSDHNQPQHF
>TRBV3-1|many
CASTHSSGTYNEQFF
>TRBV7-9|many
CASSSHRAGADTQYF
>TRBV12-3/TRBV12-4|many
CASSPVDRMNTEAFF
>TRBV19|.
CASTERTGSRNSPLHF
>TRBV20-1|.
CSARAGHNTGELFF
>TRBV7-9|many
CASSLAPEGTRRFF
>TRBV18|.
CASSPNMAANEKLFF
>TRBV11-3|many
CASSLGDLHAGELFF
>TRBV7-8|many
CASSSRGAGPSGELFF
>TRBV2|many
CASSERGGGSYEQYF
>TRBV6-1|many
CASSWTGRSLYTF
>TRBV5-1|many
CASSSLGAMNTEAFF
>TRBV18|many
CASSPPGAGMDQPQHF
>TRBV18|many
CASSPGFSTDTQYF
>TRBV3-1|many
CASSERGTGAYEQYF
>TRBV20-1|few
CSAPGQGGTGELFF
>TRBV6-5|many
CASSYTQDSLSRVETQYF
>TRBV5-6|.
CASSPTSPPNTEAFF
>TRBV7-3|few
CASSVIQGAGTGELFF